The source of this T cell receptor beta chain is a study of blood T cells in healthy people across ages. The CDR3 length is 13 residues. Germline V gives CDR1 MDHEN, CDR2 SYDVKM. A J-beta primer mix and a sample-barcoded 5' primer were used in a second PCR of about 7 to 11 cycles. In TCRdb, the 5' RACE reads were re-called with MiXCR into one record per CDR3 protein. The sample contains 790,000 or so distinct CDR3 sequences, roughly 56% of which appear only once. Sequencing used blood. The V gene is TRBV28, the J gene TRBJ2-7; no definite D call. The assigned J gene may be wrong: the sequence end matches TRBJ2-5 better. The receptor was derived from a man between 35 and 55 years old in good health. In nucleotides, the CDR3 is TGTGCCAGCAGTTCCCCGTTACCCGAGACCCAGTACTTC. It yields the protein CASSSPLPETQYF.